A single sample is the source of the 10 T cell receptor beta chains below, sequenced in a study of T cell responses to AZD1222 COVID-19 vaccine. Sequencing used immunoSEQ multiplex PCR; TCRdb keeps in-frame clones, though not all of them. The sample records 130,000 or so clones, approximately 90% being singletons. Sample: peripheral blood, taken 28 days after the second AZD1222 dose. The source is an adult who received the AZD1222 COVID-19 vaccine.

This chain links TRBV5-1 with TRBJ1-2; 12 bases are a match to TRBD1. This CDR3 has 16 amino acids. CDR1 is SGHRS, CDR2 YFSETQ, per germline. The V and J ends lost 0 bases and 6 bases, in that order; junction bases with no gene match: 6. This chain's CDR3 is CASSLGARDRGHGYTF. The CDR3 region has the DNA TGCGCCAGCAGCTTGGGGGCCCGGGACAGGGGGCATGGCTACACCTTC. Full variable domain (rest looked up from reference TRBV5-1 and TRBJ1-2): KAGVTQTPRYLIKTRGQQVTLSCSPISGHRSVSWYQQTPGQGLQFLFEYFSETQRNKGNFPGRFSGRQFSNSRSEMNVSTLELGDSALYLCASSLGARDRGHGYTFGSGTRLTVV.

This chain links TRBV20-1 with TRBJ1-2, with D uncertain. V gave up 0 bases and J gave up 5 bases, with 1 base separating them. The CDR3 is 10 residues long. Looked up from germline, CDR1 is DFQATT and CDR2 is SNEGSKA (reference sequence). As DNA, the CDR3 is TGCAGTGCTAGAGATTATGGCTACACCTTC. Encoded protein: CSARDYGYTF.

This clone is a singleton in its sample. J is TRBJ1-3 and V is TRBV5-1; TRBD1 matches at 8 bases. V was clipped by 5 bases and J by 4 bases; unmatched bases: 5. The CDR3 is 14 amino acids. Germline V gene sequence: CDR1 SGHRS, CDR2 YFSETQ. The CDR3 here is CASSQGAPGNTIYF. The CDR3 bases are TGCGCCAGCAGTCAGGGGGCGCCAGGAAACACCATATATTTT.

This clone has only one observation. V usage is TRBV7-8 and J usage is TRBJ2-2; TRBD2 might be the D (6 bases). Germline values: CDR1 SGHVS, CDR2 FQNEAQ. Trimming took 4 bases from V and 7 from J, leaving 10 bases between them. The CDR3 is 13 amino acids. The CDR3 protein is CASSSWEDGELFF. The CDR3 bases are TGTGCCAGCAGCTCCTGGGAGGACGGGGAGCTGTTTTTT. The full variable domain, rest sourced from reference TRBV7-8 and TRBJ2-2, is GAGVSQSPRYKVAKRGQDVALRCDPISGHVSLFWYQQALGQGPEFLTYFQNEAQLDKSGLPSDRFFAERPEGSVSTLKIQRTQQEDSAVYLCASSSWEDGELFFGEGSRLTVL.

The chain links TRBV3-1 (or the pseudogene TRBV3-2) to TRBJ1-1, with no clear D. Trimming removed 1 base at V and 4 bases at J, with 16 bases between. The CDR3 loop spans 16 amino acids. Per germline, CDR1 LGHDT and CDR2 YNNKEL (reference sequence). The CDR3 loop is CASSQAIGSFSTEAFF. In DNA, the CDR3 is TGTGCCAGCAGCCAAGCGATCGGGAGTTTTAGCACTGAAGCTTTCTTT.

The chain carries TRBV6-1 and TRBJ2-7; either TRBD1 or TRBD2 may supply D (7 bases each). This CDR3 has 14 residues. Trimming shortened V by 2 bases and J by 1 base, and 9 bases separated the two germline ends. Per germline, CDR1 MNHNS and CDR2 SASEGT. The CDR3 loop is CASSEQGGSYEQYF. CDR3 DNA sequence: TGTGCCAGCAGTGAACAGGGGGGGTCCTACGAGCAGTACTTC.

This chain joins TRBV9 and TRBJ1-6; 7 nucleotides agree with TRBD1. Trimming removed 3 bases from V and 10 bases from J; junction bases left unmatched: 4. CDR3 length equals 13 residues. Germline values: CDR1 SGDLS, CDR2 YYNGEE. The CDR3 DNA sequence: TGTGCCAGCAGCGCGACAGGGTACTCACCCCTCCACTTT. Protein product: CASSATGYSPLHF.

V and J are TRBV30 and TRBJ2-2, with D unclear. The ends were cut back, 4 bases at V and 0 bases at J, with 9 bases in the middle. CDR1 and CDR2 (germline): GTSNPN, SVGIG (reference sequence). The CDR3 has 14 residues. The CDR3 loop reads CAWNGVSNTGELFF. CDR3 nucleotides: TGTGCCTGGAACGGAGTCTCGAACACCGGGGAGCTGTTTTTT.

The CDR3 protein is CASSQGQGGRKAFF. CDR3 sequence (DNA): TGTGCCAGCAGCCAAGGACAGGGGGGTAGGAAAGCTTTCTTT. This sequence joins TRBV14 and TRBJ1-1; TRBD1 matches 9 bases. The germline CDR1 and CDR2 sequences are SGHDN and FVKESK. The CDR3 is 14 amino acids. J was trimmed by 9 bases and V by 1 base; bases with no gene match: 6.

The gene calls are TRBV6-5 and TRBJ2-2; D gene uncertain. The germline V and J ends were trimmed by 9 bases and 3 bases, with 11 bases remaining between them. The CDR3 loop spans 13 amino acids. The germline V gene encodes CDR1 MNHEY and CDR2 SVGAGI. The CDR3 region is CASRPDYTGELFF. In DNA form, the CDR3 reads TGTGCCAGTCGGCCTGACTACACCGGGGAGCTGTTTTTT.